One T cell receptor (beta chain) is described in this entry. The antigen remains undetermined. This sample is drawn from a study of CD8+ T cells in alopecia areata. Study-level background: Twice daily, treated patients received 5 to 10 mg of oral tofacitinib. Findings and limits, study-wide: Administration of tofacitinib significantly diminished scalp clonality and expanded CD8+ clones within the top 100. Compared with normal scalp, lesional scalp had higher clonality and more expanded CD8+ clones.

Treatment indicated: oral pan-JAK inhibitor, 5-10 mg twice daily. In alopecia areata patients, both lesional scalp punch biopsies and peripheral blood were collected. Extracted from the samples, RNA was reverse transcribed into cDNA to serve as the sequencing template. Data came from immunoSEQ multiplex PCR; TCRdb stores just in-frame clones and leaves some out. The sample yields roughly 250,000 clones, 60% seen once. This receptor was obtained from a human donor with alopecia areata. The source was CD4+ T cells sorted from blood, collected between weeks 51 and 54, from a patient treated with tofacitinib.

In nucleotides, the CDR3 is TGTGCCAGCAGCCAAGATCCCCCCCCGGTCGGCTACACCTTC. Protein sequence: CASSQDPPPVGYTF. The J gene is TRBJ1-2, the V gene TRBV4-2; D is ambiguous. The V gene's germline CDR1 is LGHNA and CDR2 YNFKEQ. Deletions cut 0 bases from V and 8 bases from J, with 13 bases between. The CDR3 runs 14 residues.